These 28 T cell receptor beta chains originate from one sample sequenced in a study of T-cell reconstitution after alpha-beta-depleted transplantation in children. Unique molecular identifiers featured in how the TCRbeta library was prepared. TCRdb used MiXCR to reprocess the PCR reads, holding one entry per CDR3 protein. The sample has 440,000 or so distinct CDR3 sequences, 11% seen once; the top ten hold 4.5% to 7%. The sample was PBMCs from the stem cell graft donor, taken from the stem cell graft. The origin of the receptors is a human donor who donated a stem cell graft to a child with acute myeloid leukemia.

The rearrangement uses TRBV7-6 and TRBJ1-4; a possible D gene is TRBD1 (6 bases). Germline lookup yields CDR1 SGHVS and CDR2 FNYEAQ. With 5 bases removed from V and 0 bases from J, the gap between germline ends came to 22 bases. The CDR3 covers 19 residues. This chain's CDR3 is CASSPREGGDTATNEKLFF. The CDR3 region has the DNA TGTGCCAGCAGCCCCCGGGAGGGGGGCGACACCGCAACTAATGAAAAACTGTTTTTT.

CDR3 sequence: CASSRSDSGVTGELFF. The CDR3 nucleotides read TGCGCCAGCAGCCGGTCAGATAGCGGGGTCACCGGGGAGCTGTTTTTT. The chain couples TRBV4-1 to TRBJ2-2, with 8 nucleotides matching TRBD2. Germline values: CDR1 MGHRA, CDR2 YSYEKL. The V gene end was trimmed by 4 bases and the J gene end by 4 bases; junction bases not matched to a gene: 8. This CDR3 has 16 residues.

The chain employs TRBV4-3 and TRBJ1-1; 7 positions match TRBD1. Germline CDR1 reads LGHNA; CDR2 reads YSLEER. This CDR3 has 15 residues. J lost 3 bases, V lost 8 bases, and 12 bases had no gene match. The DNA for the CDR3 is TGCGCCAGCCGCCCGGCCGGAACAGGGGACACTGAAGCTTTCTTT. This codes for CASRPAGTGDTEAFF.

This clonotype appeared a few times. This sequence joins TRBV7-6 and TRBJ2-7, with 7 bases that match TRBD1. Germline V gives CDR1 SGHVS, CDR2 FNYEAQ. Trimming at V came to 5 bases and at J to 0 bases, leaving 4 bases not matched to a gene. This CDR3 has 14 amino acids. CDR3 region: CASSPWTGSYEQYF. In DNA, the CDR3 is TGTGCCAGCAGCCCGTGGACAGGCTCCTACGAGCAGTACTTC.

This clonotype was seen many times. V usage is TRBV4-2 and J usage is TRBJ2-3; 10 nucleotides agree with TRBD1. CDR3 size: 15 residues. The V segment lost 5 bases and the J segment 3 bases; nucleotides outside the gene matches: 5. CDR1 and CDR2 (germline): LGHNA, YNFKEQ. As DNA, the CDR3 is TGTGCCAGCAGCGGCCGGGACAGGGGAACAGATACGCAGTATTTT. Translating it yields CASSGRDRGTDTQYF.

V and J are TRBV12-3 or TRBV12-4 and TRBJ1-6; D gene unclear. This CDR3 contains 13 residues. V dropped 0 bases and J dropped 8 bases, with 5 bases sitting between them. The CDR3 spells CASSLATDSPLHF. The DNA for the CDR3 is TGTGCCAGCAGTTTAGCCACGGATTCACCCCTCCACTTT.

The chain has TRBV5-1 and TRBJ2-1; 8 positions match TRBD2. CDR3 length: 14 residues. CDR1 SGHRS and CDR2 YFSETQ come from the germline V gene. The trim removed 7 bases at V and 5 bases at J, leaving 8 bases unmatched. This CDR3 is CASYTSGPNNEQFF. The CDR3 nucleotides are TGCGCCAGCTATACTAGCGGCCCCAACAATGAGCAGTTCTTC.

The chain is built from TRBV6-2 or TRBV6-3 and TRBJ2-4; the D gene is possibly TRBD2 (5 bases). Germline loops: CDR1 MNHEY, CDR2 SVGEGT. The V and J ends lost 5 bases and 7 bases respectively, with 24 bases between them. This CDR3 contains 17 residues. The CDR3 nucleotides are TGTGCCAGCAGTCTACCTCCCAGCGGTCCACTTAGGAACATTCAGTACTTC. It specifies CASSLPPSGPLRNIQYF.

This rearrangement joins TRBV20-1 to TRBJ2-1; TRBD2 matches 8 bases. Germline V CDR1 and CDR2: DFQATT, SNEGSKA (reference sequence). V trimming: 8 bases; J trimming: 8 bases; junction bases outside the gene matches: 11. This CDR3 region has 13 residues. The CDR3 protein is CSPRGLAGHEQFF. In DNA form, the CDR3 reads TGCAGTCCCCGAGGACTAGCAGGGCATGAGCAGTTCTTC.

This chain connects TRBV12-3 or TRBV12-4 to TRBJ2-1, with 12 bases that match TRBD2. Losses at the gene ends were 7 bases for V and 2 bases for J; bases not matched to a gene: 3. The length of the CDR3 is 15 residues. The CDR3 bases are TGTGCCAGCACCCTAGCGGGGGGGCCCTACAATGAGCAGTTCTTC. Its protein is CASTLAGGPYNEQFF.

This chain links TRBV10-3 with TRBJ2-1; the D gene is possibly TRBD1 (5 bases). The CDR3 is 14 amino acids. The germline gives CDR1 ENHRY, CDR2 SYGVKD. CDR3 nucleotides: TGTGCAACAACTTCCGGGCAGGGATACAATGAGCAGTTCTTC. Translating gives CATTSGQGYNEQFF.

This clonotype was seen ten or more times. The V gene is TRBV5-1, the J gene TRBJ1-1, with 9 bases that match TRBD1. CDR1 and CDR2 (germline): SGHRS, YFSETQ. CDR3 length: 14 residues. The junction had 6 bases not matched to a gene; V was cut back by 5 bases and J by 4 bases. CDR3 region: CASRRTGAGTEAFF. The CDR3 nucleotides read TGCGCCAGCAGACGGACAGGGGCGGGCACTGAAGCTTTCTTT. The variable domain in full, completed from reference TRBV5-1 and TRBJ1-1, reads KAGVTQTPRYLIKTRGQQVTLSCSPISGHRSVSWYQQTPGQGLQFLFEYFSETQRNKGNFPGRFSGRQFSNSRSEMNVSTLELGDSALYLCASRRTGAGTEAFFGQGTRLTVV.

The rearrangement joins TRBV27 to TRBJ1-5; TRBD1 is a possible D gene (5 bases). Germline V gene lookup returns CDR1 MNHEY and CDR2 SMNVEV (reference sequence). The CDR3 length is 14 residues. Deletions cut 6 bases from V and 6 bases from J, with 15 bases between. The CDR3 DNA follows: TGTGCCAGCAGGACCGGGACTAGAGCTCAGCCCCAGCATTTT. Encoded protein: CASRTGTRAQPQHF.

The chain is built from TRBV7-9 and TRBJ1-6, with TRBD1 matching over 7 bases. V lost 5 bases, J lost 5 bases, and 12 bases stayed unmatched. The length of the CDR3 is 17 residues. Germline loops: CDR1 SEHNR, CDR2 FQNEAQ (reference sequence). CDR3 DNA sequence: TGTGCCAGCAGCCCTGACAGGGTTTGGGAGAATAATTCACCCCTCCACTTT. As protein: CASSPDRVWENNSPLHF.

The table lists this clonotype with many counts. This chain connects TRBV20-1 to TRBJ2-7; tentative D call: TRBD1 (5 bases). CDR3 size: 14 residues. V lost 0 bases and J 2 bases, leaving 11 bases between the germline ends. Germline assignment: CDR1 DFQATT and CDR2 SNEGSKA (reference sequence). DNA for the CDR3: TGCAGTGCTAGAGATGCAGGGAAAGCCTACGAGCAGTACTTC. Its translation is CSARDAGKAYEQYF.

The V gene is TRBV29-1, the J gene TRBJ2-1; D might be TRBD1 (6 bases). V lost 3 bases and J lost 6, with 18 bases in between. The CDR3 has 15 residues. CDR1 and CDR2 from the germline V gene are SQVTM and ANQGSEA. CDR3 region: CSVEGAPSRGNEQFF. The CDR3 DNA follows: TGCAGCGTTGAGGGGGCCCCTTCTCGCGGCAATGAGCAGTTCTTC.

In this sample, this clonotype turned up a few times. The chain links TRBV27 to TRBJ2-3; D unresolved. Germline CDR1 MNHEY, CDR2 SMNVEV (reference sequence). V gave up 3 bases and J gave up 2 bases, with 15 bases separating them. The CDR3 consists of 16 residues. CDR3 nucleotide sequence: TGTGCCAGCAGTTTTGCCGGAAAACCATCCACAGATACGCAGTATTTT. This gives the protein CASSFAGKPSTDTQYF.

Only a few counts were recorded for this clonotype. The chain employs TRBV7-3 and TRBJ2-1; D unresolved. CDR3 length: 14 residues. V lost 2 bases and J lost 8, with 13 bases in between. The germline CDR1 and CDR2 sequences are SGHTA and FQGTGA. CDR3 in DNA: TGTGCCAGCAGCTTAGGGCCGGCCAGCGATGAGCAGTTCTTC. This translates into CASSLGPASDEQFF.

The chain has TRBV4-3 and TRBJ2-7, with TRBD2 matching over 12 bases. The V and J ends lost 2 bases and 5 bases, in that order; junction bases with no gene match: 4. Germline V lookup: CDR1 LGHNA, CDR2 YSLEER. The CDR3 spans 15 residues. The CDR3 sequence: CASSQWTSGTNEQYF. CDR3 DNA sequence: TGCGCCAGCAGCCAATGGACTAGCGGGACGAACGAGCAGTACTTC.

In this sample, this clonotype turned up a few times. The chain carries TRBV5-6 and TRBJ1-2; TRBD1 matches at 8 bases. This CDR3 has 18 residues. Germline V CDR1 and CDR2: SGHDT, YYEEEE. V was pared by 1 base and J by 2 bases, with 13 bases of the junction left unmatched. The DNA for the CDR3 is TGTGCCAGCAGCTTGATCCCCCAGTTGACAGGGGCAAACTATGGCTACACCTTC. This gives the protein CASSLIPQLTGANYGYTF.

This clonotype was counted many times. The CDR3 bases are TGCAGCGTTGGTGGGGGAGCGGGAACCGGGGAGCTGTTTTTT. It translates to CSVGGGAGTGELFF. This chain uses TRBV29-1 with TRBJ2-2, with 7 bases matching TRBD2. V trimming: 4 bases; J trimming: 5 bases; junction bases outside the gene matches: 7. In germline, CDR1 is SQVTM, CDR2 ANQGSEA. The CDR3 covers 14 residues.

There are a few counts of this clonotype. The V gene is TRBV20-1, the J gene TRBJ2-1, with 8 positions matching TRBD2. The germline V gene encodes CDR1 DFQATT and CDR2 SNEGSKA (reference sequence). After removal of 3 bases from V and 3 bases from J, the junction contained 4 bases not matched to a gene. The CDR3 has 14 amino acids. The CDR3 DNA follows: TGCAGTGCTAGGGCCCTAGCGGGCTACAATGAGCAGTTCTTC. This sequence encodes CSARALAGYNEQFF.

This clonotype appeared a few times. The chain uses TRBV11-2 and TRBJ2-3; TRBD1 might be the D (6 bases). Germline V gene lookup returns CDR1 SGHAT and CDR2 FQNNGV. This CDR3 region has 15 residues. With 0 bases removed from V and 5 bases from J, the gap between germline ends came to 12 bases. CDR3 bases: TGTGCCAGCAGCTTAGAACAGGGTGTGGGAGATACGCAGTATTTT. Translated, it gives CASSLEQGVGDTQYF.

This clonotype appeared a few times. The chain uses TRBV29-1 and TRBJ2-3; TRBD2 agrees at 8 bases. The CDR3 is 16 amino acids. Germline CDR1 SQVTM, CDR2 ANQGSEA. The V gene end was trimmed by 6 bases and the J gene end by 4 bases; junction bases not matched to a gene: 15. The CDR3 protein is CSVRIGYSGVADTQYF. The CDR3 DNA reads as TGCAGCGTCCGAATAGGTTATAGCGGGGTCGCAGATACGCAGTATTTT.

Concerning this clonotype: The junction departs from germline at one end; a sequencing error may be responsible. V usage is TRBV12-3 or TRBV12-4 and J usage is TRBJ2-7; 10 positions agree with TRBD2. CDR3 length equals 18 residues. Here the CDR3 DNA reads TGTGCCAGCTGTTTTTCTAGCGGGAGTCCAGTCTCCTCCTACGAGCAGTACTTC. This codes for CASCFSSGSPVSSYEQYF.

This chain connects TRBV6-1 to TRBJ2-3, with unresolved D. CDR3 size: 12 residues. The V gene lost 6 bases and the J gene lost 3 bases, with 7 bases spanning the gap. The germline V gene has CDR1 MNHNS and CDR2 SASEGT. For the CDR3, the DNA is TGTGCCAGCAGGGCTCAAACAGATACGCAGTATTTT. This encodes CASRAQTDTQYF.

The chain links TRBV2 to TRBJ2-2, with no clear D. Trimming stripped 6 bases from V and 2 bases from J, with 10 bases between. The CDR3 length is 14 residues. Germline CDR1 is SNHLY and CDR2 is FYNNEI. The CDR3: CASSFGPNTGELFF. CDR3 bases: TGTGCCAGCAGCTTCGGACCAAACACCGGGGAGCTGTTTTTT.

The gene calls are TRBV21-1 and TRBJ2-7; the DNA was not compared with TRBD1, the D call given in the table. TRBV21-1 is a pseudogene locus. This CDR3 region has 17 residues. CDR3 nucleotide sequence: TGTGCCAGCAGCTTAACTCTTCTGCTGGGGACAACCTACGAGCAGTACTTC. As protein: CASSLTLLLGTTYEQYF.